This T cell receptor beta chain was profiled in a study of blood T cell repertoires in COVID-19. Overall study context: Cohort 3 recovered donors had two negative PCRs, clearance, or symptom resolution.

Measured with immunoSEQ multiplex PCR; TCRdb has only the in-frame clones, and not every one. The sample records 200,000 to 250,000 clones, 86% being singletons. The V gene end was trimmed by 5 bases and the J gene end by 9 bases; junction bases not matched to a gene: 8. The CDR3 is 13 residues long. CDR1 LNHDA and CDR2 SQIVND come from the germline V gene (reference sequence). This clone was counted once. Sequenced input: PBMCs or T cells enriched from blood (not recorded which). The chain carries TRBV19 and TRBJ1-1; 8 bases fit TRBD1. This clonotype was sampled from a woman aged 45-65 years in a cohort exposed to, infected with or recovered from COVID-19 (not recorded which). This chain's CDR3 is CASSDRGLWKAFF. CDR3 bases: TGTGCCAGTAGTGACAGGGGTCTATGGAAAGCTTTCTTT.